This entry features one T cell receptor beta chain sequence. The sample comes from a study of radiation and T cells in renal cell carcinoma. Study overall: Nephrectomy followed 15 Gy stereotactic body radiation by 4 weeks.

This table comes from immunoSEQ multiplex PCR, and its TCRdb copy is limited to in-frame clones, with some not included. The data show 100,000 to 150,000 clones, around 81% seen once. CDR3 length: 14 residues. V lost 0 bases and J 6 bases, leaving 10 bases between the germline ends. Germline V gene data show CDR1 as MNHEY and CDR2 as SVGAGI. Described time point: blood 2 weeks post-SBRT. The treatment is: 15 Gy SBRT to primary tumor, nephrectomy 4 weeks later. This renal cell carcinoma was of the clear cell type. This chain uses TRBV6-5 with TRBJ2-3; no definite D call. Material: blood, obtained from a patient whose treatment included radiotherapy and nephrectomy. The sequence came from a man between 45 and 60 years old with renal cell carcinoma. The CDR3 sequence is CASSYSNSLDTQYF. The CDR3 DNA follows: TGTGCCAGCAGTTACTCGAACAGCCTGGATACGCAGTATTTT.